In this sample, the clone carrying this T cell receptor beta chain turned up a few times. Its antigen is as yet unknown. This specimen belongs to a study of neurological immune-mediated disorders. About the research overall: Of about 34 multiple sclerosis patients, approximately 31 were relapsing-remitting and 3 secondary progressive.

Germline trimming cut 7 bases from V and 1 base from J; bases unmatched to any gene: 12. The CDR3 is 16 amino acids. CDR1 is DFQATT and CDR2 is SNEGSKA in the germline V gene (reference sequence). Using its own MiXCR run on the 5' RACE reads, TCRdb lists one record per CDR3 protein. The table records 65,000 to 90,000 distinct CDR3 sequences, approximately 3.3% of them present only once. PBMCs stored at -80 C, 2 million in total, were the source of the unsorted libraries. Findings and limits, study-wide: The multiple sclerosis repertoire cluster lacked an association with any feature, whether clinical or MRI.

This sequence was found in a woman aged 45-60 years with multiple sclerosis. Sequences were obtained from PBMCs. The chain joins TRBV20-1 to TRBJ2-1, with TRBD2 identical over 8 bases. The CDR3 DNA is TGCAGTGGCCAAGTAACTAGCGGCTTATCCTACAATGAGCAGTTCTTC. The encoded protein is CSGQVTSGLSYNEQFF.